These 11 T cell receptor beta chains were all obtained from the same sample, sequenced in a study of CD8 T cells in Susac syndrome. The RNA input was about 0.5 to 1 ug, and it was reverse transcribed with random hexamers. TCRdb processed the immunoSEQ multiplex PCR reads anew with MiXCR; each CDR3 protein has one entry. The sample yields 160,000 or so distinct CDR3 sequences, 85% to 95% seen once. Sequenced input: CD4+ T cells from PBMCs. Source of these receptors: a human donor with Susac syndrome.

The genes are TRBV30 and TRBJ1-2; the D gene is possibly TRBD1 (5 bases). From germline, CDR1 is GTSNPN and CDR2 SVGIG (reference sequence). The CDR3 covers 12 residues. With 4 bases removed from V and 4 bases from J, the gap between germline ends came to 10 bases. The CDR3 coding sequence is TGTGCCTGGAACTCCGGGGCCTATGGCTACACCTTC. Its protein is CAWNSGAYGYTF.

The table lists this clonotype with a few counts. The chain joins TRBV6-4 to TRBJ2-3; 8 bases align to TRBD2. CDR1 and CDR2 from the germline V gene are MRHNA and SNTAGT. This CDR3 is 13 amino acids long. The V gene end was trimmed by 7 bases and the J gene end by 1 base; junction bases not matched to a gene: 1. The CDR3 DNA reads as TGTGCCAGCATTAGCGGGGGCACAGATACGCAGTATTTT. The encoded protein is CASISGGTDTQYF.

The gene calls are TRBV6-5 and TRBJ1-2; a weak D match, TRBD1 (6 bases). V was trimmed by 6 bases and J by 8 bases, leaving 13 bases between them. The germline CDR1 and CDR2 sequences are MNHEY and SVGAGI. The CDR3 contains 12 residues. This CDR3 reads CASRRQEPGYTF. For the CDR3, the DNA is TGTGCCAGCAGACGACAGGAGCCCGGCTACACCTTC.

This chain links TRBV7-9 with TRBJ1-2; 8 positions match TRBD1. This CDR3 comprises 12 residues. V shed 4 bases and J 8 bases; nucleotides not matched to a gene: 3. Germline assignment: CDR1 SEHNR and CDR2 FQNEAQ (reference sequence). This CDR3 reads CASSSGQGGYTF. The CDR3, as DNA: TGTGCCAGCAGCTCCGGACAGGGAGGCTACACCTTC.

V is TRBV7-2 and J is TRBJ1-1, with 7 bases that match TRBD1. Trimming took 6 bases from V and 10 from J; bases not matched to a gene: 14. The CDR3 sequence is 14 residues long. Germline V gives CDR1 SGHTA, CDR2 FQGNSA. CDR3 protein: CASRDSTPQGRAFF. Written as DNA, the CDR3 is TGTGCCAGCAGAGATTCGACCCCACAGGGGCGAGCTTTCTTT.

The chain has TRBV5-1 and TRBJ1-1; no reliable D call. Germline CDR1 and CDR2: SGHRS and YFSETQ. Trimming cost V 0 bases and J 3 bases, with 12 bases left between them. The CDR3 covers 15 residues. The CDR3 here is CASSLAGRADTEAFF. CDR3 bases: TGCGCCAGCAGCTTGGCCGGCCGGGCGGACACTGAAGCTTTCTTT.

This clonotype appeared once. V usage is TRBV20-1 and J usage is TRBJ2-5; D tentatively fits TRBD1 or TRBD2 (5 bases each). Trimming took off 1 base at V and 1 base at J, with 13 bases between the two ends. This CDR3 spans 15 amino acids. Germline V gene lookup returns CDR1 DFQATT and CDR2 SNEGSKA (reference sequence). The CDR3 here is CSARVGGTAQETQYF. CDR3 in DNA: TGCAGTGCTAGAGTTGGGGGAACGGCCCAAGAGACCCAGTACTTC.

V gene TRBV30 combines with J gene TRBJ1-3; D ambiguous. The CDR3 runs 12 residues. Trimming removed 0 bases from V and 3 bases from J, with 3 bases in between. Looked up from germline, CDR1 is GTSNPN and CDR2 is SVGIG (reference sequence). CDR3 amino acids: CAWSVYGNTIYF. CDR3 nucleotides: TGTGCCTGGAGTGTATATGGAAACACCATATATTTT.

The chain couples TRBV11-2 to TRBJ2-7, with TRBD1 matching 8 bases. Germline V gene data show CDR1 as SGHAT and CDR2 as FQNNGV. The CDR3 length is 13 residues. With 4 bases clipped from V and 7 bases from J, the junction kept 6 bases outside the gene matches. CDR3 coding DNA: TGTGCCAGCAGCTCGGACAGGGCGGCGGAGCAGTACTTC. Translation: CASSSDRAAEQYF.

The V call is TRBV20-1, the J call TRBJ1-3; maybe TRBD1 (5 bases). CDR3 length: 15 amino acids. Trimming shortened V by 5 bases and J by 0 bases, and 14 bases separated the two germline ends. Germline assignment: CDR1 DFQATT and CDR2 SNEGSKA (reference sequence). CDR3 amino acids: CSAQLAGGSGNTIYF. The CDR3 bases are TGCAGTGCTCAGTTAGCGGGGGGCTCTGGAAACACCATATATTTT.

The chain carries TRBV18 and TRBJ2-7, with 9 bases aligning to TRBD2. Germline V gives CDR1 KGHSH, CDR2 LQKENI. Trimming at V came to 3 bases and at J to 5 bases, leaving 8 bases not matched to a gene. The CDR3 is 15 residues long. The chain's CDR3 is CASSPSPSGADEQYF. The CDR3 DNA reads TGTGCCAGCTCACCGTCGCCTAGCGGGGCGGACGAGCAGTACTTC.